A single sample is the source of the 20 T cell receptor beta chains below, sequenced in a study of blood T cell repertoires in COVID-19 (dated by TCRdb to 2019 to 2021). To prepare the library, the immunoSEQ multiplex PCR assay was applied. This is the immuneACCESS table as TCRdb keeps it, with only in-frame sequences that have V and J called. A part of the clones is gone; compared with another copy, unresolved V genes explain less than half, and the rest is unexplained. For this sample the table gives around 110,000 clones, of which around 80% were detected only once. The ten largest clones add up to 5% to 8% of the sample. Sequencing was performed on peripheral blood. All receptors come from a man older than 75 with COVID-19, enrolled during active disease.

The genes are TRBV27 and TRBJ2-1, with D tentatively TRBD2 (5 bases). This CDR3 region has 16 residues. The V gene's germline CDR1 is MNHEY and CDR2 SMNVEV (reference sequence). Trimming cost V 5 bases and J 0 bases, with 14 bases left between them. The chain's CDR3 is CASSPPSGLSYNEQFF. In DNA form, the CDR3 reads TGTGCCAGCAGTCCCCCCAGCGGACTCTCCTACAATGAGCAGTTCTTC.

V gene TRBV6-4 combines with J gene TRBJ2-1; maybe TRBD2 (6 bases). Trimming removed 4 bases from V and 0 bases from J, with 13 bases in between. The CDR3 length is 16 residues. Looked up from germline, CDR1 is MRHNA and CDR2 is SNTAGT. The CDR3 DNA follows: TGTGCCAGCAGTGGCTCTCGGGGGAGCTCCTACAATGAGCAGTTCTTC. Protein: CASSGSRGSSYNEQFF.

This clone occurred once. The rearrangement joins TRBV7-9 to TRBJ2-5, with 8 bases lining up with TRBD1. This CDR3 comprises 15 residues. The V gene's germline CDR1 is SEHNR and CDR2 FQNEAQ (reference sequence). V lost 4 bases to trimming and J lost 5 bases; unmatched junction nucleotides: 9. In DNA form, the CDR3 reads TGTGCCAGCAGCTGGCGGACAGGGAGGAAGGAGACCCAGTACTTC. Protein: CASSWRTGRKETQYF.

This chain links TRBV7-9 with TRBJ1-2; 7 nucleotides line up with TRBD1. Unmatched junction bases numbered 20, after V lost 5 bases and J lost 8 bases. The CDR3 runs to 17 residues. Germline loops: CDR1 SEHNR, CDR2 FQNEAQ (reference sequence). CDR3 sequence: CASSPPPGFRGSMGYTF. The CDR3, as DNA: TGTGCCAGCAGCCCACCTCCGGGCTTCAGGGGGTCCATGGGCTACACCTTC.

This clone was seen once. J is TRBJ1-3 and V is TRBV18; 7 bases fit TRBD1. Germline V gene data show CDR1 as KGHSH and CDR2 as LQKENI. V gave up 1 base and J gave up 5 bases; unmatched junction bases: 5. CDR3 length: 15 amino acids. Here the CDR3 reads CASSPRLQGRNTIYF. CDR3 in DNA: TGTGCCAGCTCACCACGTTTACAGGGGAGAAACACCATATATTTT.

V and J are TRBV28 and TRBJ2-7; 10 bases agree with TRBD1. From germline, CDR1 is MDHEN and CDR2 SYDVKM. With 4 bases clipped from V and 0 bases from J, the junction kept 9 bases outside the gene matches. There are 17 residues in the CDR3. CDR3 sequence (DNA): TGTGCCAGCAGTTATGGACAGGGGGAGTCGAGCTCCTACGAGCAGTACTTC. Translated: CASSYGQGESSSYEQYF.

DNA of the CDR3: TGTGCCAGCAGCTTCGGGAGCACCGGGGAGCTGTTTTTT. It is translated as CASSFGSTGELFF. The chain joins TRBV7-3 to TRBJ2-2; D is perhaps TRBD2 (6 bases). Trimming pared 3 bases from V and 4 bases from J, leaving 6 bases between. There are 13 residues in the CDR3. CDR1 SGHTA and CDR2 FQGTGA come from the germline V gene. The full variable domain, completed using reference TRBV7-3 and TRBJ2-2, is GAGVSQTPSNKVTEKGKYVELRCDPISGHTALYWYRQSLGQGPEFLIYFQGTGAADDSGLPNDRFFAVRPEGSVSTLKIQRTERGDSAVYLCASSFGSTGELFFGEGSRLTVL.

This clone was seen a handful of times. The chain recombines TRBV6-1 with TRBJ2-3, with 9 nucleotides matching TRBD2. The CDR3 totals 16 residues. Germline trimming cut 2 bases from V and 0 bases from J; bases unmatched to any gene: 3. The germline V gene has CDR1 MNHNS and CDR2 SASEGT. The CDR3 loop reads CASSEISGGSTDTQYF. DNA for the CDR3: TGTGCCAGCAGTGAAATTAGCGGGGGTAGCACAGATACGCAGTATTTT.

The chain recombines TRBV28 with TRBJ2-7; a weak D match, TRBD2 (7 bases). Deletions cut 8 bases from V and 7 bases from J, with 15 bases between. Germline V gene lookup returns CDR1 MDHEN and CDR2 SYDVKM. This CDR3 is 12 amino acids long. In nucleotides, the CDR3 is TGTGCCAGCGGGGGCGGGGGCGTTGAGCAGTACTTC. This gives the protein CASGGGGVEQYF.

The chain combines TRBV7-8 with TRBJ2-7; perhaps TRBD2 as D (6 bases). CDR3 size: 15 residues. V was pared by 5 bases and J by 6 bases, with 20 bases between. The V gene's germline CDR1 is SGHVS and CDR2 FQNEAQ. The CDR3 coding sequence is TGTGCCAGCAGCCAGCAGGGACTCCCCAAAGGCGAGCAGTACTTC. It is translated as CASSQQGLPKGEQYF.

The chain is built from TRBV7-9 and TRBJ1-2, with D uncertain. Germline CDR1 SEHNR, CDR2 FQNEAQ (reference sequence). CDR3 length: 18 amino acids. Trimming cost V 0 bases and J 6 bases, with 23 bases left between them. CDR3 sequence (DNA): TGTGCCAGCAGCTTAGCTAGCGGTCGGGCTACCCGCTATCATGGCTACACCTTC. This sequence encodes CASSLASGRATRYHGYTF. The full variable domain, its missing parts supplied by reference TRBV7-9 and TRBJ1-2, is DTGVSQNPRHKITKRGQNVTFRCDPISEHNRLYWYRQTLGQGPEFLTYFQNEAQLEKSRLLSDRFSAERPKGSFSTLEIQRTEQGDSAMYLCASSLASGRATRYHGYTFGSGTRLTVV.

The rearrangement links TRBV2 to TRBJ2-5; TRBD2 aligns across 7 bases. CDR3 length: 15 amino acids. The V gene end was trimmed by 5 bases and the J gene end by 5 bases; junction bases not matched to a gene: 11. Germline loops: CDR1 SNHLY, CDR2 FYNNEI. The CDR3 is CASSYLTSQEETQYF. The CDR3 DNA sequence: TGTGCCAGCAGTTACCTGACTAGCCAGGAGGAGACCCAGTACTTC.

V is TRBV9 and J is TRBJ1-3, with 7 bases lining up with TRBD1. Germline loops: CDR1 SGDLS, CDR2 YYNGEE. This CDR3 region has 16 residues. Germline trimming cut 5 bases from V and 4 bases from J; bases unmatched to any gene: 12. DNA of the CDR3: TGTGCCAGCAGTCTAACGACGGGACAGCCAGGAAACACCATATATTTT. It translates to CASSLTTGQPGNTIYF.

The rearrangement links TRBV15 to TRBJ2-7, with a tentative D call TRBD1 (5 bases). CDR3 length: 13 residues. Germline V gene sequence: CDR1 LNHNV, CDR2 YYDKDF (reference sequence). V was clipped by 8 bases and J by 2 bases, with 13 bases between them. This CDR3 reads CATFRTGPYEQYF. In DNA, the CDR3 is TGTGCCACCTTTCGAACAGGTCCCTACGAGCAGTACTTC. Based on the CDR3 plus reference TRBV15 and TRBJ2-7, the full variable domain is DAMVIQNPRYQVTQFGKPVTLSCSQTLNHNVMYWYQQKSSQAPKLLFHYYDKDFNNEADTPDNFQSRRPNTSFCFLDIRSPGLGDTAMYLCATFRTGPYEQYFGPGTRLTVT.

This clone has only one observation. The chain has TRBV28 and TRBJ1-4, with 9 positions matching TRBD1. This CDR3 has 14 residues. Germline V CDR1 and CDR2: MDHEN, SYDVKM. V lost 9 bases, J lost 7 bases, and 9 bases stayed unmatched. This CDR3 is CASRPGQGFEKLFF. DNA of the CDR3: TGTGCCAGTCGACCGGGACAGGGATTTGAAAAACTGTTTTTT.

CDR3 nucleotides: TGTGCCAGCAGTAGACAGAGCTCTGGGGCCAACGTCCTGACTTTC. This gives the protein CASSRQSSGANVLTF. This chain uses TRBV6-2 or TRBV6-3 with TRBJ2-6; D is perhaps TRBD1 (5 bases). Germline-derived CDR1 and CDR2 are MNHEY and SVGEGT. Deletions cut 5 bases from V and 0 bases from J, with 8 bases between. The CDR3 is made up of 15 amino acids.

The chain links TRBV29-1 to TRBJ2-7; the match to TRBD2 covers 8 bases. Germline V gives CDR1 SQVTM, CDR2 ANQGSEA. The CDR3 length is 15 residues. The junction had 13 bases not matched to a gene; V was cut back by 4 bases and J by 5 bases. In DNA, the CDR3 is TGCAGCGTTGTGGGGGTGACTAGAGCGGGAGACGAGCAGTACTTC. It encodes CSVVGVTRAGDEQYF.

This chain connects TRBV4-3 to TRBJ2-6; 7 nucleotides align to TRBD2. The V segment lost 2 bases and the J segment 2 bases; nucleotides outside the gene matches: 6. CDR1 is LGHNA and CDR2 is YSLEER in the germline V gene. This CDR3 has 17 amino acids. The chain's CDR3 is CASSQSGGFTGANVLTF. CDR3 DNA sequence: TGCGCCAGCAGCCAATCCGGGGGGTTTACTGGGGCCAACGTCCTGACTTTC.

The chain recombines TRBV6-5 with TRBJ1-1; 7 bases fit TRBD1. The CDR3 extends over 14 amino acids. Germline lookup yields CDR1 MNHEY and CDR2 SVGAGI. After removal of 2 bases from V and 10 bases from J, the junction contained 10 bases not matched to a gene. The CDR3 nucleotides are TGTGCCAGCAGTTACCTAGAGGGGGCGGCCGGAGCTTTCTTT. It is translated as CASSYLEGAAGAFF.

The J gene is TRBJ1-1, the V gene TRBV5-4; D gene uncertain. This CDR3 has 13 residues. CDR1 and CDR2 from the germline V gene are SGHNT and YYREEE (reference sequence). The V end was cut by 0 bases, the J end by 5 bases, with 8 bases between. For the CDR3, the DNA is TGTGCCAGCAGCTTGGACAGTTGGACTGAAGCTTTCTTT. Translated: CASSLDSWTEAFF.